The T cell receptor (beta chain) under discussion was sequenced for a study of blood T cell repertoires in COVID-19. Study context: Sources were T cells, B-cell-depleted T cells, or PBMCs; the material itself was cDNA or gDNA.

TCRdb's table, derived via immunoSEQ multiplex PCR, lists solely in-frame clones and lacks some. This sample yields roughly 230,000 clones, of which 70% to 90% are seen a single time; 4% belongs to the top ten. Germline trimming cut 0 bases from V and 1 base from J; bases unmatched to any gene: 4. This CDR3 has 17 amino acids. Germline values: CDR1 SGHAT, CDR2 FQDESV (reference sequence). The clonotype originates from a man aged 50-60 years with acute or convalescent COVID-19. Sequenced sample: peripheral blood. The gene calls are TRBV11-1 and TRBJ2-3; 10 bases agree with TRBD2. CDR3 in DNA: TGTGCCAGCAGCTTAGCTTCAGCGGGGGGGGGCACAGATACGCAGTATTTT. It specifies CASSLASAGGGTDTQYF.